The 27 T cell receptor beta chains in this list originate from one sample, sequenced in a study of blood T cells in healthy people across ages. A J-beta primer mix and a sample-barcoded 5' primer were used in a second PCR of about 7 to 12 cycles. TCRdb re-derived calls from the 5' RACE reads in MiXCR, one entry per CDR3 protein. Among about 970,000 distinct CDR3 sequences listed, roughly half were seen once. Sequencing was done on a sample of blood. These receptors were collected from a woman aged 55-75 years in good health.

The table lists this clonotype with a count of one. CDR3 DNA: TGTGCCAGCAGTTACTCGACGGGGGAGTACTACAATGAGCAGTTCTTC. Translated: CASSYSTGEYYNEQFF. This chain links TRBV6-5 with TRBJ2-1; TRBD2 might be the D (6 bases). V lost 0 bases and J lost 3, with 12 bases in between. This CDR3 region has 16 residues. Germline V gene lookup returns CDR1 MNHEY and CDR2 SVGAGI.

The count of this clonotype is one. The rearrangement links TRBV4-3 to TRBJ2-3; the match to TRBD1 covers 8 bases. This CDR3 contains 15 residues. Germline trimming cut 0 bases from V and 5 bases from J; bases unmatched to any gene: 4. From germline, CDR1 is LGHNA and CDR2 YSLEER. The CDR3 loop reads CASSQEDRDIDTQYF. The CDR3 DNA reads as TGCGCCAGCAGCCAAGAGGACAGGGATATAGATACGCAGTATTTT.

This clonotype was observed a handful of times. CDR3 sequence (DNA): TGCGCCAGCAGCCAAGACGAAGGAAAGACCCAGTACTTC. It codes for CASSQDEGKTQYF. V and J are TRBV4-3 and TRBJ2-7; no firm D call. The better agreement between TRBJ2-5 and the DNA end casts doubt on the J call. From germline, CDR1 is LGHNA and CDR2 YSLEER. The CDR3 covers 13 residues.

The chain carries TRBV12-3 or TRBV12-4 and TRBJ2-3; tentative D call: TRBD2 (6 bases). The CDR3 has 16 residues. Deletions cut 3 bases from V and 0 bases from J, with 13 bases between. The CDR3 bases are TGTGCCAGCAGTTTGTCGGGGGAGCCTAGCACAGATACGCAGTATTTT. This encodes CASSLSGEPSTDTQYF.

This clonotype was recorded a few times. The chain employs TRBV5-4 and TRBJ2-5, with 15 nucleotides matching TRBD2. This CDR3 has 16 amino acids. J was trimmed by 5 bases and V by 3 bases; bases with no gene match: 5. Looked up from germline, CDR1 is SGHNT and CDR2 is YYREEE (reference sequence). The CDR3 region has the DNA TGTGCCAGCAGCTGGGGACTAGCGGGAGGCCTTGAGACCCAGTACTTC. Amino acids: CASSWGLAGGLETQYF.

V usage is TRBV5-4 and J usage is TRBJ2-7; D is perhaps TRBD1 (6 bases). Germline CDR1 and CDR2: SGHNT and YYREEE (reference sequence). The CDR3 consists of 15 residues. Trimming left V 1 base short and J 3 bases short, with 14 bases between. The CDR3: CASSLRQGIFYEQYF. DNA of the CDR3: TGTGCCAGCAGCTTGCGGCAGGGGATATTCTACGAGCAGTACTTC.

This clonotype has more than one count but fewer than ten. This chain uses TRBV12-3 or TRBV12-4 with TRBJ2-2, with D possibly matching TRBD2 (6 bases). The CDR3 is 15 residues long. V was shortened by 3 bases and J by 2 bases, with 10 bases between the two germline ends. The CDR3 region is CASSFGSGNTGELFF. Here the CDR3 DNA reads TGTGCCAGCAGTTTTGGTAGCGGTAACACCGGGGAGCTGTTTTTT.

The table lists this clonotype with a count of one. V and J are TRBV2 and TRBJ2-7; D tentatively reads TRBD1 or TRBD2 (5 bases each). The germline V gene encodes CDR1 SNHLY and CDR2 FYNNEI. The CDR3 length is 16 residues. V was shortened by 5 bases and J by 7 bases, with 24 bases between the two germline ends. CDR3 sequence reads: CASSNRGASSYNEQYF. In DNA, the CDR3 is TGTGCCAGCAGTAACAGAGGGGCAAGCTCCTATAATGAGCAGTACTTC.

This rearrangement joins TRBV4-2 to TRBJ2-3; D remains ambiguous. The V gene's germline CDR1 is LGHNA and CDR2 YNFKEQ. The V end was cut by 5 bases, the J end by 5 bases, with 11 bases between. This CDR3 is built from 13 residues. CDR3 sequence: CASSWETKDTQYF. In DNA form, the CDR3 reads TGTGCCAGCAGCTGGGAAACAAAAGATACGCAGTATTTT.

This chain uses TRBV29-1 with TRBJ2-5, with D tentatively TRBD1 (6 bases). Germline V gene data show CDR1 as SQVTM and CDR2 as ANQGSEA. V lost 6 bases and J 4 bases, leaving 18 bases between the germline ends. The CDR3 spans 14 residues. CDR3 sequence: CSVDQGIRRETQYF. The CDR3, as DNA: TGCAGCGTGGATCAGGGGATTCGACGAGAGACCCAGTACTTC.

This rearrangement joins TRBV6-2 or TRBV6-3 to TRBJ2-1; no reliable D call. Germline CDR1 reads MNHEY; CDR2 reads SVGEGT. V dropped 9 bases and J dropped 5 bases, with 11 bases sitting between them. The CDR3 length is 12 residues. The CDR3 bases are TGTGCCAGTAGGCCTGGTCACAATGAGCAGTTCTTC. Translation: CASRPGHNEQFF.

The chain links TRBV28 to TRBJ2-3; D possibly corresponds to TRBD1 (6 bases). Per germline, CDR1 MDHEN and CDR2 SYDVKM. The CDR3 spans 12 residues. The V and J ends lost 10 bases and 2 bases respectively, with 10 bases between them. CDR3 amino acids: CATRGNTDTQYF. The CDR3 DNA sequence: TGTGCCACAAGGGGGAACACAGATACGCAGTATTTT.

The chain employs TRBV6-1 and TRBJ2-7, with TRBD2 matching over 10 bases. The V gene end was trimmed by 2 bases and the J gene end by 1 base; junction bases not matched to a gene: 14. Germline CDR1 MNHNS, CDR2 SASEGT. The CDR3 is made up of 19 amino acids. CDR3 protein: CASSERPPSGRAKSYEQYF. CDR3 bases: TGTGCCAGCAGTGAACGACCGCCCAGCGGGAGGGCCAAATCCTACGAGCAGTACTTC.

J is TRBJ1-2 and V is TRBV3-1; no clear D. V lost 1 base to trimming and J lost 3 bases, with 9 bases between them. Germline assignment: CDR1 LGHDT and CDR2 YNNKEL (reference sequence). This CDR3 comprises 14 residues. The CDR3 spells CASSQGVSYYGYTF. In DNA form, the CDR3 reads TGTGCCAGCAGCCAAGGCGTCTCCTACTATGGCTACACCTTC.

This clonotype was recorded a few times. The rearrangement links TRBV7-2 to TRBJ2-5, with TRBD2 matching over 14 bases. The CDR3 length is 16 residues. The V and J ends lost 1 base and 5 bases, in that order; junction bases with no gene match: 3. Germline CDR1 is SGHTA and CDR2 is FQGNSA. The CDR3 here is CASSLEGLAGVETQYF. CDR3 nucleotides: TGTGCCAGCAGCTTAGAGGGACTAGCGGGAGTTGAGACCCAGTACTTC.

In this sample, this clonotype turned up once. V usage is TRBV9 and J usage is TRBJ2-7, with TRBD2 matching over 12 bases. In germline, CDR1 is SGDLS, CDR2 YYNGEE. V lost 0 bases to trimming and J lost 5 bases; unmatched junction nucleotides: 0. This CDR3 has 14 residues. CDR3 bases: TGTGCCAGCAGCGTAGGACTAGCGGGAGACGAGCAGTACTTC. The encoded protein is CASSVGLAGDEQYF. The whole variable domain, filled in from reference TRBV9 and TRBJ2-7, reads DSGVTQTPKHLITATGQRVTLRCSPRSGDLSVYWYQQSLDQGLQFLIQYYNGEERAKGNILERFSAQQFPDLHSELNLSSLELGDSALYFCASSVGLAGDEQYFGPGTRLTVT.

About this clonotype: At one end, the junction sequence differs from germline, possibly due to a read error. The chain is built from TRBV20-1 and TRBJ2-7; 7 nucleotides agree with TRBD2. The CDR3 is 14 amino acids. Germline loops: CDR1 DFQATT, CDR2 SNEGSKA (reference sequence). As DNA, the CDR3 is TGCAGTGCCAGAGGGGAGGGGATATCCTACGAGCAGTACTTC. It encodes CSARGEGISYEQYF.

The V call is TRBV2, the J call TRBJ2-1; D is unclear. The CDR3 consists of 12 residues. CDR1 and CDR2 (germline): SNHLY, FYNNEI. Trimming stripped 2 bases from V and 8 bases from J, with 7 bases between. CDR3 DNA: TGTGCCAGCAGTGAATTTCTGGATGAGCAGTTCTTC. This translates into CASSEFLDEQFF. Full variable domain (remainder filled in from reference TRBV2 and TRBJ2-1): EPEVTQTPSHQVTQMGQEVILRCVPISNHLYFYWYRQILGQKVEFLVSFYNNEISEKSEIFDDQFSVERPDGSNFTLKIRSTKLEDSAMYFCASSEFLDEQFFGPGTRLTVL.

The chain is built from TRBV6-5 and TRBJ1-2; D is unclear. Germline V gives CDR1 MNHEY, CDR2 SVGAGI. The CDR3 extends over 13 amino acids. V lost 6 bases and J lost 5, with 13 bases in between. CDR3 amino acids: CASSFEVSYGYTF. The DNA for the CDR3 is TGTGCCAGCAGCTTTGAGGTCTCGTATGGCTACACCTTC.

This chain connects TRBV5-1 to TRBJ2-1; 8 bases map to TRBD1. The V segment lost 2 bases and the J segment 4 bases; nucleotides outside the gene matches: 8. Per germline, CDR1 SGHRS and CDR2 YFSETQ. CDR3 size: 16 residues. As DNA, the CDR3 is TGCGCCAGCAGCTTAGGGACAGGCCATCCTTACAATGAGCAGTTCTTC. This codes for CASSLGTGHPYNEQFF. Variable domain in full (rest from reference TRBV5-1 and TRBJ2-1): KAGVTQTPRYLIKTRGQQVTLSCSPISGHRSVSWYQQTPGQGLQFLFEYFSETQRNKGNFPGRFSGRQFSNSRSEMNVSTLELGDSALYLCASSLGTGHPYNEQFFGPGTRLTVL.

The chain recombines TRBV29-1 with TRBJ2-7; TRBD1 matches 8 bases. Trimming removed 7 bases from V and 0 bases from J; junction bases left unmatched: 8. The CDR3 covers 14 residues. Germline V gives CDR1 SQVTM, CDR2 ANQGSEA. The CDR3 loop is CSATGDTYSYEQYF. CDR3 DNA sequence: TGCAGCGCGACAGGGGACACCTACTCCTACGAGCAGTACTTC.

This chain uses TRBV7-2 with TRBJ2-1; D remains ambiguous. The CDR3 has 14 amino acids. V shed 2 bases and J shed 10 bases, with 15 bases lying between them. Germline-derived CDR1 and CDR2 are SGHTA and FQGNSA. The CDR3, as DNA: TGTGCCAGCAGCTTAAGCCCCGCGGTCCGGGAGCAGTTCTTC. Protein sequence: CASSLSPAVREQFF.

This chain links TRBV30 with TRBJ1-2; D not resolved. The V end was cut by 3 bases, the J end by 2 bases, with 7 bases between. The CDR3 totals 12 residues. From germline, CDR1 is GTSNPN and CDR2 SVGIG (reference sequence). CDR3 nucleotide sequence: TGTGCCTGGAGCGGGAAGAACTATGGCTACACCTTC. Its protein product is CAWSGKNYGYTF.

V is TRBV6-2 or TRBV6-3 and J is TRBJ2-2; no firm D call. Per the germline V gene, CDR1 is MNHEY and CDR2 is SVGEGT. The V end lost 7 bases, the J end lost 2 bases, and 14 bases lay between the germline ends. This CDR3 spans 15 amino acids. CDR3 protein: CASTVVGYNTGELFF. The DNA for the CDR3 is TGTGCCAGCACCGTAGTAGGTTATAACACCGGGGAGCTGTTTTTT.

The chain employs TRBV28 and TRBJ1-6, with unresolved D. V was clipped by 5 bases and J by 4 bases, with 15 bases between them. The CDR3 contains 16 residues. In germline, CDR1 is MDHEN, CDR2 SYDVKM. The CDR3 is CASSERVGMYNSPLHF. The DNA of the CDR3 is TGTGCCAGCAGTGAAAGGGTGGGGATGTATAATTCACCCCTCCACTTT.

The chain recombines TRBV21-1 with TRBJ2-5; no check of the table's D call, TRBD2, against the DNA was made. TRBV21-1 is tagged as a pseudogene. The CDR3 loop spans 18 amino acids. The CDR3 sequence: CASSKGASGRVREETQYF. The DNA of the CDR3 is TGTGCCAGCAGCAAAGGGGCTAGCGGGAGGGTTCGAGAAGAGACCCAGTACTTC.

This clonotype turned up a few times. The genes are TRBV27 and TRBJ2-1; 10 positions match TRBD1. With 4 bases clipped from V and 3 bases from J, the junction kept 3 bases outside the gene matches. The CDR3 is made up of 15 amino acids. Germline CDR1 reads MNHEY; CDR2 reads SMNVEV (reference sequence). CDR3 DNA: TGTGCCAGCAGTTCTTGGACAGGGGGCTACAATGAGCAGTTCTTC. Translated, it gives CASSSWTGGYNEQFF.